The present T cell receptor beta chain was sequenced within a study of Tregs in tolerant kidney transplant recipients (dated by TCRdb to about 2019). As for the study more broadly: Additional Treg samples were obtained from a 3-day mixed lymphocyte reaction with belatacept, in some cases followed by a roughly 5-day donor restimulation, before recipient CD4+CD25+CD127- cells were sorted. TCRbeta sequencing was used in the study to identify donor-specific regulatory T cells before combined kidney and bone marrow transplantation, and the identified cells were then tracked after transplant. During sorting of primary belatacept mixed lymphocyte reaction cultures, recipient cells were distinguished from donor cells with antibodies. TCRbeta repertoire sequencing was used in a few healthy controls to compare several ways of expanding Tregs specific for an allogeneic donor.

Points the paper makes about the study in general: Expanding Tregs with activated donor B cells appeared to identify the most biologically relevant and donor-specific TCRbeta repertoire. Although technical replication error seemed to be minimal, the question of biological reproducibility was not addressed directly. Because only a small number of patients were included, the study had limitations, and the results will need to be validated in larger populations as well as under other immunosuppression protocols.

Cut back by 3 bases and 0 bases, the V and J ends lie 3 bases apart. CDR1 and CDR2 are drawn from the germline V gene: SGHTA, FQGTGA. Including cysteine and phenylalanine, the CDR3 has 13 amino acids. Kept here is only the CDR3 DNA, which spans 39 bases and is read in frame from base 1. For TCRbeta CDR3 sequencing, genomic DNA was extracted from sorted cells using the QIAGEN DNeasy Blood and Tissue Kit. High-throughput TCRbeta CDR3 sequencing, which included PCR amplification with bias correction and internal controls, was done commercially through immunoSEQ. The study's processing was this. Unique productive TCRbeta sequences were defined by CDR3 nucleotide sequence where primers matched, otherwise by CDR3 amino acid sequence with Vbeta and Jbeta genes. A sequence was defined as donor-reactive if the sequence was expanded at least 5-fold in CFSE-low cells compared with unstimulated cells and had a frequency of at least 0.01% in CFSE-low cells. Jensen-Shannon divergence calculated on the top 100 TCRbeta sequences ranked by frequency was used to measure repertoire divergence. For any sample with multiple sequencing runs, sorting error was corrected in each run separately before the runs were pooled. TCRdb stores this immuneACCESS table with in-frame sequences only. Part of the clones is absent; in the studies checked, under half of the shortfall reflects unresolved V genes, and no reason is known for the rest. From that table come the V and J calls and clone size; the DNA was used to work out D and trimming. The sample contains approximately 30,000 clones, 82% of them found a single time. Around 2.3% of the sample comes from the top ten.

Concerning this clone: Its binding antigen is unknown. Base quality data are lacking; no much larger clone is found one base away.

Healthy control blood came either as purchased buffy coats or from healthy volunteers. Healthy control blood was separated into PBMCs by Ficoll density gradient and cryopreserved, and patient PBMCs were collected both before and after transplant. Rearrangement joined TRBV7-3 to TRBJ1-5; no D segment can be confidently identified. The source material was Tregs from blood cultured with allogeneic cells. This receptor was identified in a human donor in good health. CDR3 region: CASSFSSNQPQHF. The bases read TGTGCCAGCAGCTTTTCTAGCAATCAGCCCCAGCATTTT. Outside the CDR3, residues come from the reference TRBV7-3 and TRBJ1-5 proteins, so the full variable domain is: GAGVSQTPSNKVTEKGKYVELRCDPISGHTALYWYRQSLGQGPEFLIYFQGTGAADDSGLPNDRFFAVRPEGSVSTLKIQRTERGDSAVYLCASSFSSNQPQHFGDGTRLSIL.